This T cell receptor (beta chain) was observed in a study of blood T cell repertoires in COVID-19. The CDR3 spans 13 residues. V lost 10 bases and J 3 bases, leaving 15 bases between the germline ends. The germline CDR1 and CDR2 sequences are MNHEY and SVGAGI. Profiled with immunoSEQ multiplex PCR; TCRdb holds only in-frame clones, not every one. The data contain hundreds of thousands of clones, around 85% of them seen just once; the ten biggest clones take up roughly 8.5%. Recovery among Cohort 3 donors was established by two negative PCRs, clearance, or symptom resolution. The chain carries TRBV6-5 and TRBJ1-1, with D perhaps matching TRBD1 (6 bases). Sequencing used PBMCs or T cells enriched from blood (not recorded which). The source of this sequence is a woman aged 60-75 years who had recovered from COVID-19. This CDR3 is CANSQGRDTEAFF. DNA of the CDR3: TGTGCCAACTCTCAGGGGCGGGACACTGAAGCTTTCTTT.